This TCR beta chain was obtained from a study of control samples from healthy donors and cancer patients. V shed 2 bases and J 5 bases; nucleotides not matched to a gene: 7. This CDR3 comprises 16 residues. Germline V gene data show CDR1 as MGHRA and CDR2 as YSYEKL. Sequenced by immunoSEQ multiplex PCR; TCRdb stores in-frame clones only, minus some. Altogether 75,000 to 95,000 clones are present, roughly 91% being singletons, with the ten largest covering over 8.5%. Sequenced: PBMCs. This sequence joins TRBV4-1 and TRBJ2-3; 10 nucleotides align to TRBD2. The receptor comes from a woman aged 45 to 65 with colorectal cancer. The DNA for the CDR3 is TGCGCCAGCAGCCAACTCAGCGGGGGGGCTAGAGATACGCAGTATTTT. Its protein is CASSQLSGGARDTQYF.